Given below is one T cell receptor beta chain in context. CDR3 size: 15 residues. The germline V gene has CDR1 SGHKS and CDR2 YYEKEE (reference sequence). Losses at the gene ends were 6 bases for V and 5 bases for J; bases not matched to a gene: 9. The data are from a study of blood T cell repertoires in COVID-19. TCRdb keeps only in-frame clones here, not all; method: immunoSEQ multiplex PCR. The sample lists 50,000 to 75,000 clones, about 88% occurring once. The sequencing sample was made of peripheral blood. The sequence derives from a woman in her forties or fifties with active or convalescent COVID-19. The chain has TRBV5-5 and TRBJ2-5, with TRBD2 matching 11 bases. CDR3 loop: CASILSGRAVETQYF. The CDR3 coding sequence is TGTGCCAGCATCCTTAGCGGGAGGGCTGTCGAGACCCAGTACTTC.